The 32 T cell receptor beta chains listed next were all sequenced from one sample in a study of PD-L1 blockade in urothelial cancer (dated by TCRdb to the late 2010s). Receptor amplification or capture employed the immunoSEQ multiplex PCR assay. The immuneACCESS repertoire file appears here via TCRdb, limited to in-frame rearrangements. These files lack a portion of the clones; in checked studies, under half of the deficit traces to unresolved V genes, and the cause of the others is not known. This sample comprises under 130,000 clones, roughly 88% of them detected only once. The ten largest clones represent roughly 2.3% of the sample. The sample was PBMCs, taken around atezolizumab (anti-PD-L1) treatment. The receptors derive from a man aged 45 to 65 with urothelial cancer.

V usage is TRBV11-2 and J usage is TRBJ2-2, with 9 bases matching TRBD1. The CDR3 is 15 amino acids. V trimming: 5 bases; J trimming: 4 bases; junction bases outside the gene matches: 5. The germline V gene encodes CDR1 SGHAT and CDR2 FQNNGV. The chain's CDR3 is CASSPDRGFTGELFF. CDR3 coding DNA: TGTGCCAGCAGCCCGGACAGGGGATTCACCGGGGAGCTGTTTTTT.

CDR3 sequence (DNA): TGTGCCATCAGTGAACAGGGGGCAAACTATGGCTACACCTTC. This sequence encodes CAISEQGANYGYTF. The rearrangement uses TRBV10-3 and TRBJ1-2; 9 positions agree with TRBD1. Germline assignment: CDR1 ENHRY and CDR2 SYGVKD. The CDR3 covers 14 residues. With 3 bases clipped from V and 2 bases from J, the junction kept 1 base outside the gene matches.

The CDR3 spells CASKAGTSTYNEQFF. The CDR3 DNA is TGTGCCAGCAAGGCCGGGACTAGCACCTACAATGAGCAGTTCTTC. The V call is TRBV2, the J call TRBJ2-1, with 9 bases identical to TRBD2. The CDR3 has 15 amino acids. Germline V gives CDR1 SNHLY, CDR2 FYNNEI. The V segment lost 7 bases and the J segment 2 bases; nucleotides outside the gene matches: 6.

V and J are TRBV6-1 and TRBJ2-1, with 11 bases aligning to TRBD2. Germline CDR1 and CDR2: MNHNS and SASEGT. CDR3 length: 12 amino acids. V lost 3 bases, J lost 14 bases, and 3 bases stayed unmatched. CDR3 nucleotides: TGTGCCAGCAGTGATGATAGCGGGAGGGAGTTCTTC. Translated, it gives CASSDDSGREFF.

This chain links TRBV10-2 with TRBJ1-2, with 8 positions matching TRBD1. This CDR3 region has 13 residues. V lost 5 bases, J lost 2 bases, and 1 base stayed unmatched. The V gene's germline CDR1 is WSHSY and CDR2 SAAADI. In DNA form, the CDR3 reads TGCGCCAGCAGTCGGACAGGGAACTATGGCTACACCTTC. It yields the protein CASSRTGNYGYTF.

The chain couples TRBV5-1 to TRBJ2-7, with D maybe TRBD2 (6 bases). This CDR3 is built from 16 residues. V lost 4 bases, J lost 0 bases, and 17 bases lay in between. Germline V gene lookup returns CDR1 SGHRS and CDR2 YFSETQ. The CDR3 protein is CASSVGGWGVSYEQYF. The CDR3 nucleotides read TGCGCCAGCAGCGTGGGAGGTTGGGGGGTCTCCTACGAGCAGTACTTC.

The V call is TRBV28, the J call TRBJ2-7; D ambiguous. The ends were cut back, 4 bases at V and 4 bases at J, with 8 bases in the middle. Germline V gives CDR1 MDHEN, CDR2 SYDVKM. This CDR3 contains 12 residues. CDR3 DNA sequence: TGTGCCAGCAGTTCGCTCGGGTACGAGCAGTACTTC. Encoded protein: CASSSLGYEQYF.

In its sample, this clone was seen once. This chain uses TRBV19 with TRBJ2-7; 9 nucleotides agree with TRBD1. Trimming took 4 bases from V and 5 from J; bases not matched to a gene: 6. Germline lookup yields CDR1 LNHDA and CDR2 SQIVND (reference sequence). This CDR3 region has 14 residues. The CDR3 nucleotides are TGTGCCAGTAGTAGCCGGGACAGGGTCGACGAGCAGTACTTC. This encodes CASSSRDRVDEQYF.

The chain uses TRBV4-1 and TRBJ2-7; D perhaps matches TRBD2 (5 bases). Germline V gene lookup returns CDR1 MGHRA and CDR2 YSYEKL. The CDR3 contains 16 residues. The V end lost 0 bases, the J end lost 3 bases, and 15 bases lay between the germline ends. CDR3: CASSQDRFGVNYEQYF. CDR3 DNA: TGCGCCAGCAGCCAAGATCGGTTCGGGGTAAACTACGAGCAGTACTTC.

This chain uses TRBV30 with TRBJ2-5; 8 bases fit TRBD2. V was clipped by 2 bases and J by 7 bases; unmatched bases: 18. The germline CDR1 and CDR2 sequences are GTSNPN and SVGIG (reference sequence). This CDR3 region has 17 residues. The CDR3 spells CAWSPISTSAVRGTQYF. CDR3 nucleotide sequence: TGTGCCTGGAGTCCAATTTCGACTAGCGCGGTCCGTGGGACCCAGTACTTC.

The chain combines TRBV5-5 with TRBJ1-1, with unresolved D. Germline CDR1 and CDR2: SGHKS and YYEKEE (reference sequence). Trimming took 0 bases from V and 5 from J, leaving 14 bases between them. The CDR3 runs 15 residues. This CDR3 is CASSLEAGIATEAFF. As DNA, the CDR3 is TGTGCCAGCAGCTTGGAGGCAGGAATTGCGACTGAAGCTTTCTTT.

This clone was seen just once. V and J are TRBV15 and TRBJ2-3; D call uncertain. The CDR3 is made up of 12 amino acids. Trimming shortened V by 2 bases and J by 6 bases, and 6 bases separated the two germline ends. Germline CDR1 LNHNV, CDR2 YYDKDF (reference sequence). The CDR3 region has the DNA TGTGCCACCAGCAGAAATTCGGATACGCAGTATTTT. It translates to CATSRNSDTQYF.

J is TRBJ1-5 and V is TRBV7-2, with D unresolved. Trimming took off 1 base at V and 4 bases at J, with 5 bases between the two ends. CDR1 SGHTA and CDR2 FQGNSA come from the germline V gene. This CDR3 has 13 residues. CDR3 nucleotide sequence: TGTGCCAGCAGCTTAGGGCAGAATCAGCCCCAGCATTTT. Translation: CASSLGQNQPQHF. Complete variable domain (other parts from reference TRBV7-2 and TRBJ1-5): GAGVSQSPSNKVTEKGKDVELRCDPISGHTALYWYRQSLGQGLEFLIYFQGNSAPDKSGLPSDRFSAERTGGSVSTLTIQRTQQEDSAVYLCASSLGQNQPQHFGDGTRLSIL.

This chain links TRBV28 with TRBJ1-6; 7 nucleotides agree with TRBD1. Germline V lookup: CDR1 MDHEN, CDR2 SYDVKM. With 6 bases clipped from V and 9 bases from J, the junction kept 11 bases outside the gene matches. The CDR3 runs 15 residues. Here the CDR3 reads CASRRTGVIRSPLHF. In nucleotides, the CDR3 is TGTGCCAGCAGGCGTACAGGGGTAATCCGTTCACCCCTCCACTTT.

This clone was observed a handful of times. This chain connects TRBV19 to TRBJ1-1, with 8 bases lining up with TRBD1. This CDR3 contains 15 residues. The V segment lost 3 bases and the J segment 1 base; nucleotides outside the gene matches: 4. Per germline, CDR1 LNHDA and CDR2 SQIVND (reference sequence). CDR3 amino acids: CASSIRDRSNTEAFF. CDR3 in DNA: TGTGCCAGTAGTATCAGGGACAGGTCGAACACTGAAGCTTTCTTT.

The J gene is TRBJ2-2, the V gene TRBV2; D not resolved. Trimming shortened V by 11 bases and J by 1 base, and 11 bases separated the two germline ends. The CDR3 runs 13 residues. Germline CDR1 SNHLY, CDR2 FYNNEI. The CDR3 region is CAGSEKNTGELFF. For the CDR3, the DNA is TGTGCCGGTTCGGAGAAGAACACCGGGGAGCTGTTTTTT.

CDR3: CASSGQGGVNEKLFF. The CDR3 DNA reads TGTGCCAGCAGCGGACAGGGGGGGGTAAATGAAAAACTGTTTTTT. The chain is built from TRBV2 and TRBJ1-4; TRBD1 matches at 10 bases. CDR3 size: 15 residues. After removal of 6 bases from V and 5 bases from J, the junction contained 6 bases not matched to a gene. The germline V gene encodes CDR1 SNHLY and CDR2 FYNNEI. The full variable domain, completed using reference TRBV2 and TRBJ1-4, is EPEVTQTPSHQVTQMGQEVILRCVPISNHLYFYWYRQILGQKVEFLVSFYNNEISEKSEIFDDQFSVERPDGSNFTLKIRSTKLEDSAMYFCASSGQGGVNEKLFFGSGTQLSVL.

The chain has TRBV27 and TRBJ1-2; no clear D gene. The length of the CDR3 is 14 residues. The V gene's germline CDR1 is MNHEY and CDR2 SMNVEV (reference sequence). V lost 4 bases, J lost 4 bases, and 13 bases lay in between. The CDR3 is CASSSPGGSYGYTF. CDR3 in DNA: TGTGCCAGCAGTTCTCCCGGAGGATCCTATGGCTACACCTTC.

The gene calls are TRBV4-1 and TRBJ2-1; D perhaps matches TRBD1 (6 bases). CDR3 length equals 16 residues. CDR1 MGHRA and CDR2 YSYEKL come from the germline V gene. V was shortened by 4 bases and J by 3 bases, with 16 bases between the two germline ends. The CDR3 nucleotides are TGCGCCAGCAGCCTCTACAGGGATCAGTACTACAATGAGCAGTTCTTC. Its translation: CASSLYRDQYYNEQFF.

CDR3 coding DNA: TGTGCCAGCAGTAGAACACCGAACACCGGGGAGCTGTTTTTT. Its protein product is CASSRTPNTGELFF. V gene TRBV27 combines with J gene TRBJ2-2; no definite D call. The CDR3 spans 14 residues. The germline V gene has CDR1 MNHEY and CDR2 SMNVEV (reference sequence). Trimming removed 5 bases at V and 0 bases at J, with 7 bases between.

This chain uses TRBV7-9 with TRBJ2-5; 11 bases line up with TRBD2. The V and J ends lost 1 base and 5 bases, in that order; junction bases with no gene match: 9. CDR3 length: 17 residues. Germline V lookup: CDR1 SEHNR, CDR2 FQNEAQ (reference sequence). The CDR3 loop is CASSLGTSGSRYETQYF. DNA of the CDR3: TGTGCCAGCAGCTTAGGCACTAGCGGGAGTCGTTATGAGACCCAGTACTTC.

This rearrangement joins TRBV28 to TRBJ2-7; 11 bases fit TRBD2. V lost 5 bases to trimming and J lost 8 bases; unmatched junction nucleotides: 8. Germline CDR1 MDHEN, CDR2 SYDVKM. This CDR3 spans 14 amino acids. The CDR3 bases are TGTGCCAGCAGTACGTTAGCGGGAGGGCCAAAGCAGTACTTC. Translating it yields CASSTLAGGPKQYF. The entire variable domain, with the rest obtained from reference TRBV28 and TRBJ2-7, is as follows: DVKVTQSSRYLVKRTGEKVFLECVQDMDHENMFWYRQDPGLGLRLIYFSYDVKMKEKGDIPEGYSVSREKKERFSLILESASTNQTSMYLCASSTLAGGPKQYFGPGTRLTVT.

This chain connects TRBV15 to TRBJ2-1; tentative D call: TRBD2 (6 bases). Per the germline V gene, CDR1 is LNHNV and CDR2 is YYDKDF (reference sequence). This CDR3 comprises 15 residues. Trimming removed 1 base at V and 4 bases at J, with 11 bases between. CDR3 residues: CATSRAGVSYNEQFF. The CDR3 DNA is TGTGCCACCAGCAGAGCGGGAGTTTCGTACAATGAGCAGTTCTTC.

This chain connects TRBV5-4 to TRBJ2-5; no reliable D call. Deletions cut 2 bases from V and 1 base from J, with 6 bases between. Per the germline V gene, CDR1 is SGHNT and CDR2 is YYREEE (reference sequence). This CDR3 is built from 13 residues. CDR3: CASSFSPQETQYF. The CDR3 DNA reads as TGTGCCAGCAGCTTCAGTCCCCAAGAGACCCAGTACTTC. Combining the CDR3 with reference TRBV5-4 and TRBJ2-5 gives the whole variable domain ETGVTQSPTHLIKTRGQQVTLRCSSQSGHNTVSWYQQALGQGPQFIFQYYREEENGRGNFPPRFSGLQFPNYSSELNVNALELDDSALYLCASSFSPQETQYFGPGTRLLVL.

In this sample, this clone turned up once. In the same sample, other DNA sequences code for this CDR3. V and J are TRBV7-9 and TRBJ2-7, with a weak D call TRBD2 (5 bases). This CDR3 has 14 amino acids. The V gene's germline CDR1 is SEHNR and CDR2 FQNEAQ (reference sequence). V was clipped by 1 base and J by 0 bases, with 7 bases between them. Here the CDR3 DNA reads TGTGCCAGCAGCTTAGTTGGGAGCTCCTACGAGCAGTACTTC. Residues: CASSLVGSSYEQYF.

This chain uses TRBV19 with TRBJ2-1; TRBD2 is a possible D gene (6 bases). Deletions cut 3 bases from V and 2 bases from J, with 11 bases between. The germline V gene has CDR1 LNHDA and CDR2 SQIVND (reference sequence). The CDR3 is 15 residues long. The CDR3 region is CASSIGGGAYNEQFF. The DNA of the CDR3 is TGTGCCAGTAGTATTGGGGGAGGAGCCTACAATGAGCAGTTCTTC.

This sequence joins TRBV2 and TRBJ2-2; maybe TRBD2 (6 bases). Trimming took 7 bases from V and 9 from J, leaving 9 bases between them. The CDR3 runs 11 residues. Looked up from germline, CDR1 is SNHLY and CDR2 is FYNNEI. The CDR3 coding sequence is TGTGCCAGCAATCGGGGGAGGGAGCTGTTTTTT. Its translation is CASNRGRELFF.

The gene calls are TRBV4-1 and TRBJ2-3; 9 bases match TRBD2. The CDR3 is 17 amino acids. Germline assignment: CDR1 MGHRA and CDR2 YSYEKL. J lost 3 bases, V lost 4 bases, and 11 bases had no gene match. The CDR3 spells CASSRLLAGVSTDTQYF. For the CDR3, the DNA is TGCGCCAGCAGCCGCCTCTTAGCGGGGGTCTCGACAGATACGCAGTATTTT.

V gene TRBV28 combines with J gene TRBJ1-4, with 8 bases identical to TRBD1. Germline V gives CDR1 MDHEN, CDR2 SYDVKM. The V gene end was trimmed by 5 bases and the J gene end by 8 bases; junction bases not matched to a gene: 10. This CDR3 has 15 residues. The chain's CDR3 is CASSHPGTGGEKLFF. DNA for the CDR3: TGTGCCAGCAGTCACCCCGGGACAGGAGGCGAAAAACTGTTTTTT. The full variable domain, rest sourced from reference TRBV28 and TRBJ1-4, is DVKVTQSSRYLVKRTGEKVFLECVQDMDHENMFWYRQDPGLGLRLIYFSYDVKMKEKGDIPEGYSVSREKKERFSLILESASTNQTSMYLCASSHPGTGGEKLFFGSGTQLSVL.

The gene calls are TRBV5-1 and TRBJ1-5; D possibly corresponds to TRBD1 (5 bases). The CDR3 covers 14 residues. Germline V lookup: CDR1 SGHRS, CDR2 YFSETQ. The germline V and J ends were trimmed by 4 bases and 4 bases, with 12 bases remaining between them. The CDR3 DNA sequence: TGCGCCAGCAGCGACCCCCAGGGAAATCAGCCCCAGCATTTT. This gives the protein CASSDPQGNQPQHF.

This rearrangement joins TRBV10-2 to TRBJ2-3, with D uncertain. CDR3 size: 14 residues. The V gene's germline CDR1 is WSHSY and CDR2 SAAADI. The V end was cut by 6 bases, the J end by 0 bases, with 10 bases between. The CDR3 loop is CASRILSSTDTQYF. The CDR3 DNA reads as TGCGCCAGCAGAATTCTCAGTAGCACAGATACGCAGTATTTT.

This clone was seen more than once but under ten times. The chain recombines TRBV14 with TRBJ2-7; 12 bases align to TRBD2. Trimming removed 3 bases from V and 4 bases from J; junction bases left unmatched: 7. Germline CDR1 is SGHDN and CDR2 is FVKESK. This CDR3 has 16 amino acids. In DNA, the CDR3 is TGTGCCAGCAGCCATTTTTCGACTAGCGGGAGATACGAGCAGTACTTC. The encoded protein is CASSHFSTSGRYEQYF.